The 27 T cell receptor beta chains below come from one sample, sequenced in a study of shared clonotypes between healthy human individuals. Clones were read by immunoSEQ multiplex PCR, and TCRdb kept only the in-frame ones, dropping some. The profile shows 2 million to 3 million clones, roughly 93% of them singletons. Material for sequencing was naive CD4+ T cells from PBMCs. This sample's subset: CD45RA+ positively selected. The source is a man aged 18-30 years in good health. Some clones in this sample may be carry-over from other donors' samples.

The CDR3 region is CASSPEVRTNYGYTF. Here the CDR3 DNA reads TGTGCCAGCAGCCCAGAAGTGAGAACTAACTATGGCTACACCTTC. The chain combines TRBV4-2 with TRBJ1-2; D is unclear. This CDR3 comprises 15 residues. The V gene's germline CDR1 is LGHNA and CDR2 YNFKEQ. The V and J ends lost 4 bases and 0 bases respectively, with 12 bases between them.

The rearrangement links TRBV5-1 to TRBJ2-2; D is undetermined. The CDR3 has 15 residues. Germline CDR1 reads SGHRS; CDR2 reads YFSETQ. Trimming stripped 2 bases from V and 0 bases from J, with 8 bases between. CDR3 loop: CASSLNGANTGELFF. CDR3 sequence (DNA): TGCGCCAGCAGCTTAAACGGAGCGAACACCGGGGAGCTGTTTTTT.

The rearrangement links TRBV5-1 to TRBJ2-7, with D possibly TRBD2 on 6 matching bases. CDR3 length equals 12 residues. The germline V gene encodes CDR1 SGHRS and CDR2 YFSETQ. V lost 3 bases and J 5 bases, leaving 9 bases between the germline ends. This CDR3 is CASSYGSHEQYF. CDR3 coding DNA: TGCGCCAGCAGCTACGGGAGCCACGAGCAGTACTTC.

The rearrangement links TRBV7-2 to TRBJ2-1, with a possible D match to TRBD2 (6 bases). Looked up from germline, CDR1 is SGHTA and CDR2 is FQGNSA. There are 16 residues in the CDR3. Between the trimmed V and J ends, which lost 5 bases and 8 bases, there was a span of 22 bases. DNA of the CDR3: TGTGCCAGCAGCCGACAGCCCGGGACTCGCGTCGATGAGCAGTTCTTC. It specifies CASSRQPGTRVDEQFF. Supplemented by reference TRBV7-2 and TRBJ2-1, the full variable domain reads GAGVSQSPSNKVTEKGKDVELRCDPISGHTALYWYRQSLGQGLEFLIYFQGNSAPDKSGLPSDRFSAERTGGSVSTLTIQRTQQEDSAVYLCASSRQPGTRVDEQFFGPGTRLTVL.

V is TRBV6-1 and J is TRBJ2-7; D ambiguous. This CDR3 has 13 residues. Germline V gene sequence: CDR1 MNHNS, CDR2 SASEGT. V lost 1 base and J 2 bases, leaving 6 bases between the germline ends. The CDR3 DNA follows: TGTGCCAGCAGTGAAGAGGTGGCCTACGAGCAGTACTTC. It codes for CASSEEVAYEQYF.

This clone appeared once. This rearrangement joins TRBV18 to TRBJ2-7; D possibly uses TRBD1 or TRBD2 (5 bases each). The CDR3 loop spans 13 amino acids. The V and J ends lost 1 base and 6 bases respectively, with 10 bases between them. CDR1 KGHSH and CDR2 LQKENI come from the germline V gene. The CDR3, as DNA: TGTGCCAGCTCACCACTGACTGGGACCGAGCAGTACTTC. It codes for CASSPLTGTEQYF.

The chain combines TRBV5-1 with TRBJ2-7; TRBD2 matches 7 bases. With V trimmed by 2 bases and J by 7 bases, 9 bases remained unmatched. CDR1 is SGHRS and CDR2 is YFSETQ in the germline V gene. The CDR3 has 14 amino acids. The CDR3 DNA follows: TGCGCCAGCAGCTTTGGGCTAGCGGCAGGGGAGCAGTACTTC. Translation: CASSFGLAAGEQYF.

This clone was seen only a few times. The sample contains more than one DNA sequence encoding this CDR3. CDR3 amino acids: CATSQGNYGYTF. CDR3 coding DNA: TGTGCCACCAGCCAAGGGAACTATGGCTACACCTTC. This chain joins TRBV15 and TRBJ1-2; D not certain. Trimming cost V 5 bases and J 2 bases, with 6 bases left between them. This CDR3 is 12 amino acids long. The germline gives CDR1 LNHNV, CDR2 YYDKDF (reference sequence).

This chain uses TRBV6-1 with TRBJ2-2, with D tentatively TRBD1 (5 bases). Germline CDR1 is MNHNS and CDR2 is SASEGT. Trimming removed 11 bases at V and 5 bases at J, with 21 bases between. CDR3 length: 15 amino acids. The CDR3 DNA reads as TGTGCCTCCCTCCCGGACCAGGGCCTTACCGGGGAGCTGTTTTTT. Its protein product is CASLPDQGLTGELFF.

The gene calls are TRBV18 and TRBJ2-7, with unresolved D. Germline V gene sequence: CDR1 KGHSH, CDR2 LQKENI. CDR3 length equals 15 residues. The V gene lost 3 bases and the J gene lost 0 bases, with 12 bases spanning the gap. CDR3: CASSPLTKFSYEQYF. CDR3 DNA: TGTGCCAGCTCACCCCTGACAAAATTCTCCTACGAGCAGTACTTC. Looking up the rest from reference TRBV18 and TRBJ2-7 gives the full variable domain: NAGVMQNPRHLVRRRGQEARLRCSPMKGHSHVYWYRQLPEEGLKFMVYLQKENIIDESGMPKERFSAEFPKEGPSILRIQQVVRGDSAAYFCASSPLTKFSYEQYFGPGTRLTVT.

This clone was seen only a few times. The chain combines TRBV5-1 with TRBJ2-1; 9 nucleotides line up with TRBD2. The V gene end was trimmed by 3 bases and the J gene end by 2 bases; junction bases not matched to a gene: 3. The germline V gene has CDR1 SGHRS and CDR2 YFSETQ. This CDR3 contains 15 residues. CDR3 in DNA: TGCGCCAGCAGCTCTAGCGGGGCCGCCTACAATGAGCAGTTCTTC. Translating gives CASSSSGAAYNEQFF.

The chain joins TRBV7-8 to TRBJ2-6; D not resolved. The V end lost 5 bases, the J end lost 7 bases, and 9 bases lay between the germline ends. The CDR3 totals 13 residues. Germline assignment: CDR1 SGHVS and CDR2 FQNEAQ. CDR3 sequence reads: CASSAPTANVLTF. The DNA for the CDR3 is TGTGCCAGCAGCGCCCCGACTGCCAACGTCCTGACTTTC. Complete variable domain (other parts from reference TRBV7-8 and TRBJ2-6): GAGVSQSPRYKVAKRGQDVALRCDPISGHVSLFWYQQALGQGPEFLTYFQNEAQLDKSGLPSDRFFAERPEGSVSTLKIQRTQQEDSAVYLCASSAPTANVLTFGAGSRLTVL.

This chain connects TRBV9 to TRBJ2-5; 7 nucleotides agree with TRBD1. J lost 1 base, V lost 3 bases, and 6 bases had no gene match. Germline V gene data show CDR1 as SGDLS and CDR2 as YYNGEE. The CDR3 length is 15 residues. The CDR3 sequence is CASSGHPGGQETQYF. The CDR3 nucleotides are TGTGCCAGCAGCGGCCACCCAGGGGGCCAAGAGACCCAGTACTTC.

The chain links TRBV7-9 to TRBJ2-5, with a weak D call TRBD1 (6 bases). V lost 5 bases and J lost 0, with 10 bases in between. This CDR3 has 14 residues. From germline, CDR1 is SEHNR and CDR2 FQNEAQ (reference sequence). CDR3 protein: CASSINRDQETQYF. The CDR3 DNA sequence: TGTGCCAGCAGCATAAACAGGGACCAAGAGACCCAGTACTTC.

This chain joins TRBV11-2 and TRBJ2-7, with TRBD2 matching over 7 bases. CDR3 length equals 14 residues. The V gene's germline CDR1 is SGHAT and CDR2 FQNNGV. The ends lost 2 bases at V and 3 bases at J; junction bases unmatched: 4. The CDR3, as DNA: TGTGCCAGCAGCTTATCTAGCGGCCACTACGAGCAGTACTTC. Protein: CASSLSSGHYEQYF.

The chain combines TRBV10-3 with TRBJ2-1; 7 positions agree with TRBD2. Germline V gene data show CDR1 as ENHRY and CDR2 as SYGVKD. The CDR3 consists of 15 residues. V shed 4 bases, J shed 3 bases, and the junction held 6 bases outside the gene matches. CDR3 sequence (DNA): TGTGCCATCAGTGGGGGGGAGGGGCTCTACAATGAGCAGTTCTTC. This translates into CAISGGEGLYNEQFF.

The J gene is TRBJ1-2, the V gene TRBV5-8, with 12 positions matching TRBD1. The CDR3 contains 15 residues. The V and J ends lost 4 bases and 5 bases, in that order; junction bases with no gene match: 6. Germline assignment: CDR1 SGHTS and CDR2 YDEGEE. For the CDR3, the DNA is TGTGCCAGCAGCCAGAGGGGACAGGGGGCTTATGGCTACACCTTC. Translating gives CASSQRGQGAYGYTF.

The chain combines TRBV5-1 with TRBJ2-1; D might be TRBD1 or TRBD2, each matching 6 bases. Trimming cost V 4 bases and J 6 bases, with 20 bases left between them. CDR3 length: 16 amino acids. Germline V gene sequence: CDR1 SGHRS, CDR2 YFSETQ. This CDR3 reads CASSVEAGHGGNEQFF. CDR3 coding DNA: TGCGCCAGCAGCGTCGAGGCGGGACACGGAGGCAATGAGCAGTTCTTC.

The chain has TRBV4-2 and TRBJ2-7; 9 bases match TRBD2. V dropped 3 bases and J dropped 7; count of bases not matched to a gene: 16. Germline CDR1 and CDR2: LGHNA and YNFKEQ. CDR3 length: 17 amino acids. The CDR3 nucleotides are TGTGCCAGCAGCCACCCCTCGTCTGAACTAGCGGGCGGGGAGCAGTACTTC. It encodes CASSHPSSELAGGEQYF.

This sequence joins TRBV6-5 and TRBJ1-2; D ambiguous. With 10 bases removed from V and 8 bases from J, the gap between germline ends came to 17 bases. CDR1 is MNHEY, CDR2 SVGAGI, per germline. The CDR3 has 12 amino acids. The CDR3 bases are TGTGCCACCGGTACCCAGTTAATAGGCTACACCTTC. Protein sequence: CATGTQLIGYTF.

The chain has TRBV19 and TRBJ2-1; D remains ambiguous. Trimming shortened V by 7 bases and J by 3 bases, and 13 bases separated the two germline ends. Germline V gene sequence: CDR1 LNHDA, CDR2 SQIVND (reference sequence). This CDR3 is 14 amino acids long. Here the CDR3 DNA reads TGTGCCAGTAATCGGGTGGGATACTACAATGAGCAGTTCTTC. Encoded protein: CASNRVGYYNEQFF.

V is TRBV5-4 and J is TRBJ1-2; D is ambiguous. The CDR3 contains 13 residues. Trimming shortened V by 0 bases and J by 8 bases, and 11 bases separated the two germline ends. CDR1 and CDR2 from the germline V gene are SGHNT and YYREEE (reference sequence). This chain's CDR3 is CASSLGQWPGYTF. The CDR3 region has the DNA TGTGCCAGCAGCTTGGGGCAGTGGCCGGGCTACACCTTC.

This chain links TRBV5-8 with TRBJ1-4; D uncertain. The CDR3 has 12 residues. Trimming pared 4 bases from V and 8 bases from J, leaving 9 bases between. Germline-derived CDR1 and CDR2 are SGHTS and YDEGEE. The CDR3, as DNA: TGTGCCAGCAGCCCGCACGGGGAAAAACTGTTTTTT. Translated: CASSPHGEKLFF. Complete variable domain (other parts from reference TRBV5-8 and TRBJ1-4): EAGVTQSPTHLIKTRGQQATLRCSPISGHTSVYWYQQALGLGLQFLLWYDEGEERNRGNFPPRFSGRQFPNYSSELNVNALELEDSALYLCASSPHGEKLFFGSGTQLSVL.

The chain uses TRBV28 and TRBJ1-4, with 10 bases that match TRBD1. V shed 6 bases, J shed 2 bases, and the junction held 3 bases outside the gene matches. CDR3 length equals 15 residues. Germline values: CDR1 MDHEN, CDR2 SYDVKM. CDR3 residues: CASRMGQGTNEKLFF. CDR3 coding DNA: TGTGCCAGCAGAATGGGACAGGGGACTAATGAAAAACTGTTTTTT.

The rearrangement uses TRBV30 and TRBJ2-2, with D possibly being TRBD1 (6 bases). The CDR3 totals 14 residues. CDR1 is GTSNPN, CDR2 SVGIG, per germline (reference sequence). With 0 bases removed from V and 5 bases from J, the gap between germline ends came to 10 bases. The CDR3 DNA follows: TGTGCCTGGAGTGTCCCTCAGGGGACCGGGGAGCTGTTTTTT. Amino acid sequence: CAWSVPQGTGELFF.

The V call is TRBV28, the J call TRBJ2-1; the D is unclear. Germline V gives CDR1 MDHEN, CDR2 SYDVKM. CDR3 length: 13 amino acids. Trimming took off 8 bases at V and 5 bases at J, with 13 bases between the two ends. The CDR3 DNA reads TGTGCCAGCCAACTCGGGCAGGACAATGAGCAGTTCTTC. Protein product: CASQLGQDNEQFF.

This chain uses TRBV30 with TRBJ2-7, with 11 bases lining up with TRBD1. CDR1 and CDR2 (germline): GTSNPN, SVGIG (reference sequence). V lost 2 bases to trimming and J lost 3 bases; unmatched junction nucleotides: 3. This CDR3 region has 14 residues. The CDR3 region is CAWSSGTGGYEQYF. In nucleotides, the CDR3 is TGTGCCTGGAGTTCCGGGACAGGGGGCTACGAGCAGTACTTC.